The T cell receptor beta chain described here comes from a study of T cells in narcolepsy (dated by TCRdb to 2016 to 2019). About the investigation overall: Patients with narcolepsy type 1 or type 2 (NT1, NT2) were enrolled in the study together with healthy control donors. The study used TCR Vbeta sequencing to track clonotypes in blood and CSF while looking for autoreactive T cells in narcolepsy patients that target self-antigens of hypocretin neurons (hypocretin, TRIB2). Broader findings and caveats from the paper: Patients and controls had similar numbers of sequenced blood memory CD4+ clonotypes, with averages of approximately 40,000 in patients and some 33,000 in controls. No sequences matching autoreactive T cell clones were contained in some blood memory CD4+ repertoires from patients and controls. HCRT-specific and TRIB2-specific autoreactive clonotypes were highlighted in plots that compared CD4+ T cell clonotypes in CSF versus blood from the same patient. According to the report, autoreactive clonotypes were detected serially in the blood of the same patients and of different patients, but not in healthy controls.

Libraries were constructed by the immunoSEQ multiplex PCR assay. Imported from immuneACCESS, the table was reduced by TCRdb to in-frame sequences with V and J called. These copies leave out some clones; in studies compared against another copy, an unresolved V gene accounts for under half, and the cause of the remainder is not known. The sample yields approximately 38,000 clones; roughly nine tenths were counted once. 0.83% of the sample belongs to the ten largest clones. For TCR Vbeta sequencing, memory CD4+ T cells were sorted ex vivo from the peripheral blood of narcolepsy patients and healthy controls. This clone was counted a single time. The specificity of this receptor is unknown. No much larger clone exists at a distance of one base, and base qualities are not known. V gives up 6 bases and J gives up 8 bases, and the segment between their germline ends measures 17 bases. CDR3 length: 15 amino acids, cysteine to phenylalanine. Here the CDR3 DNA is all that survives: 45 bases in frame from base 1. The CDR1 and CDR2 encoded by the germline V gene are MDHEN and SYDVKM.

The chain uses TRBV28 and TRBJ1-6; too little of a D gene remains to name it. This clonotype was obtained from a human donor with narcolepsy. Sequencing input: CD45RA- memory CD4+ T cells from PBMCs. What this sample's cell subset or site label stands for: memory T cells sorted ex vivo from peripheral blood. The CDR3 reads as follows: CASSLPGWRDSPLHF. DNA sequence: TGTGCCAGCAGCCTCCCCGGATGGCGAGATTCACCCCTCCACTTT.